The 27 T cell receptor beta chains below come from one sample, sequenced in a study of molecular identifiers for immune sequencing clone quantification. One entry per CDR3 protein results from TCRdb running MiXCR on the PCR reads. Of some 100,000 distinct CDR3 sequences in the sample, under 40% were seen once. The source material was naive CD8+ T cells from blood, with Jurkat cell RNA spiked in. Subset given: FACS-sorted CD8+CD4-CCR7+CD45RA+ naive T cells. These receptors were taken from a human donor in good health. Some libraries in this study had Jurkat cell RNA spiked in.

This clonotype has just a few counts. V and J are TRBV4-3 and TRBJ1-1; maybe TRBD1 (5 bases). The CDR3 has 15 residues. Germline V gene data show CDR1 as LGHNA and CDR2 as YSLEER. V dropped 0 bases and J dropped 5 bases, with 13 bases sitting between them. The CDR3, as DNA: TGCGCCAGCAGCCAAGACACAGGTCTGTGGACTGAAGCTTTCTTT. Its translation: CASSQDTGLWTEAFF.

In regard to this clonotype: Because the CDR3 is missing its conserved closing phenylalanine or tryptophan, this is likely a read error. The chain joins TRBV19 to TRBJ1-4, with a weak D call TRBD1 (6 bases). V was cut by 4 bases and J by 13 bases, with 13 bases left in between. This CDR3 contains 12 residues. Germline CDR1 reads LNHDA; CDR2 reads SQIVND (reference sequence). CDR3 in amino acids: CASSTRGARLFL. The CDR3 DNA follows: TGTGCCAGTAGTACTAGGGGGGCAAGACTGTTTTTA.

Ten or more counts support this clonotype. The chain is built from TRBV28 and TRBJ2-3; no clear D. The CDR3 spans 16 residues. The germline V gene has CDR1 MDHEN and CDR2 SYDVKM. V was cut by 2 bases and J by 2 bases, with 14 bases left in between. The CDR3 reads CASSLRYSSYTDTQYF. DNA of the CDR3: TGTGCCAGCAGTTTAAGGTACTCATCCTACACAGATACGCAGTATTTT.

The chain recombines TRBV4-1 with TRBJ2-7, with a weak D call TRBD1 (5 bases). Germline V CDR1 and CDR2: MGHRA, YSYEKL. This CDR3 has 16 amino acids. Trimming took off 0 bases at V and 2 bases at J, with 14 bases between the two ends. CDR3 sequence (DNA): TGCGCCAGCAGCCAAGATAAGGGTCCCAGGGCCTACGAGCAGTACTTC. This gives the protein CASSQDKGPRAYEQYF.

This clonotype was recorded once. V gene TRBV9 combines with J gene TRBJ2-1; D not certain. Germline CDR1 and CDR2: SGDLS and YYNGEE. The length of the CDR3 is 16 residues. The V and J ends lost 0 bases and 10 bases respectively, with 20 bases between them. The CDR3 protein is CASSVESAHNAGEQFF. The CDR3 nucleotides read TGTGCCAGCAGCGTAGAAAGCGCCCATAATGCTGGAGAGCAGTTCTTC.

Of note for this clonotype: This could be a read error, since a much larger clone is one nucleotide away. The rearrangement uses TRBV7-2 and TRBJ2-3, with D perhaps matching TRBD2 (6 bases). The CDR3 has 13 amino acids. Per germline, CDR1 SGHTA and CDR2 FQGNSA. This chain's CDR3 is CASSSRLGDTLYF. Here the CDR3 DNA reads TGTGCCAGCAGCTCCCGACTAGGTGATACGCTGTATTTT.

This clonotype was seen a few times. V usage is TRBV7-6 and J usage is TRBJ1-2, with TRBD1 as a possible D gene (6 bases). Germline V gene lookup returns CDR1 SGHVS and CDR2 FNYEAQ. V was pared by 0 bases and J by 3 bases, with 11 bases between. There are 15 residues in the CDR3. The DNA of the CDR3 is TGTGCCAGCAGCTTAGCCCCGGACAGAGACTATGGCTACACCTTC. Translated: CASSLAPDRDYGYTF. The whole variable domain, remainder taken from reference TRBV7-6 and TRBJ1-2, is GAGVSQSPRYKVTKRGQDVALRCDPISGHVSLYWYRQALGQGPEFLTYFNYEAQQDKSGLPNDRFSAERPEGSISTLTIQRTEQRDSAMYRCASSLAPDRDYGYTFGSGTRLTVV.

The chain is built from TRBV4-3 and TRBJ2-7; perhaps TRBD1 as D (6 bases). Germline CDR1 LGHNA, CDR2 YSLEER. V lost 2 bases and J 4 bases, leaving 15 bases between the germline ends. This CDR3 is built from 15 residues. CDR3 coding DNA: TGCGCCAGCAGCCAATCTTACGGCGACAGGTACGAGCAGTACTTC. This encodes CASSQSYGDRYEQYF.

V and J are TRBV19 and TRBJ2-5; 10 positions agree with TRBD2. The V gene's germline CDR1 is LNHDA and CDR2 SQIVND (reference sequence). The length of the CDR3 is 15 residues. Losses at the gene ends were 3 bases for V and 2 bases for J; bases not matched to a gene: 3. The CDR3 loop reads CASSILAGVQETQYF. The CDR3 DNA follows: TGTGCCAGTAGTATTCTAGCGGGAGTTCAAGAGACCCAGTACTTC.

This clonotype was seen more than once but under ten times. A read error may explain this, as a much larger clone is one base away. J is TRBJ2-2 and V is TRBV6-2 or TRBV6-3; D is unresolved. CDR3 length: 14 residues. Trimming stripped 7 bases from V and 0 bases from J, with 9 bases between. CDR1 is MNHEY and CDR2 is SVGEGT in the germline V gene. CDR3 coding DNA: TGTGCCAGCACCGCCGCCGCGAACACCGGGGAGCTGTTTTTT. Translated: CASTAAANTGELFF.

On this clonotype itself: A much larger clone differs from this one at a single base, so this may be a read error. The chain is built from TRBV28 and TRBJ2-3; a possible D gene is TRBD1 (6 bases). The V gene lost 3 bases and the J gene lost 0 bases, with 13 bases spanning the gap. The length of the CDR3 is 16 residues. CDR1 and CDR2 (germline): MDHEN, SYDVKM. CDR3 sequence reads: CASSFSNRASTDTQYF. The CDR3 DNA reads TGTGCCAGCAGTTTTAGCAACAGGGCTAGCACAGATACGCAGTATTTT.

This clonotype was recorded a few times. Given a much more abundant clone one base away, this may be a read error. The V and J genes are TRBV20-1 and TRBJ2-7; 8 positions match TRBD2. Germline V gene data show CDR1 as DFQATT and CDR2 as SNEGSKA (reference sequence). This CDR3 has 14 residues. For the CDR3, the DNA is TGCAGTGCGGTACCGGGACTAGAGAGGTTCGAGCAGTCCTTC. Amino acids: CSAVPGLERFEQSF.

This clonotype was seen repeatedly, ten times or more. The chain uses TRBV12-3 or TRBV12-4 and TRBJ2-3; 11 nucleotides align to TRBD2. This CDR3 is 14 amino acids long. V trimming: 11 bases; J trimming: 2 bases; junction bases outside the gene matches: 6. The CDR3 nucleotides are TGTGCCGGAACGGGACTAGCGGACACAGATACGCAGTATTTT. This gives the protein CAGTGLADTDTQYF.

About this clonotype itself: Possible read error: a much larger clone is one base away. This CDR3 is missing its conserved last phenylalanine or tryptophan, likely due to a read error. This rearrangement joins TRBV19 to TRBJ1-1, with unresolved D. This CDR3 is 14 amino acids long. CDR1 and CDR2 (germline): LNHDA, SQIVND (reference sequence). The V end lost 2 bases, the J end lost 2 bases, and 9 bases lay between the germline ends. The CDR3 loop is CASSIIPGNTEAFI. Written as DNA, the CDR3 is TGTGCCAGTAGTATAATTCCGGGAAACACTGAAGCTTTCATT.

The V call is TRBV7-9, the J call TRBJ2-3; D ambiguous. Trimming pared 5 bases from V and 1 base from J, leaving 16 bases between. The CDR3 runs to 16 residues. The germline gives CDR1 SEHNR, CDR2 FQNEAQ (reference sequence). The CDR3: CASSPPTASRTDTQYF. The CDR3 DNA follows: TGTGCCAGCAGCCCGCCGACTGCCTCTCGCACAGATACGCAGTATTTT.

This clonotype appeared many times. This chain links TRBV29-1 with TRBJ2-3; TRBD2 matches 13 bases. Per the germline V gene, CDR1 is SQVTM and CDR2 is ANQGSEA. The CDR3 has 15 amino acids. V was pared by 4 bases and J by 6 bases, with 7 bases of the junction left unmatched. As DNA, the CDR3 is TGCAGCGTTGTACTAGCGGGAGGGCTTATGGATACGCAGTATTTT. It translates to CSVVLAGGLMDTQYF.

This clonotype was seen at least ten times. Here the CDR3 reads CASSPPGPEGTDTQYF. The CDR3 region has the DNA TGTGCCAGCAGTCCGCCGGGACCTGAGGGCACAGATACGCAGTATTTT. The genes are TRBV28 and TRBJ2-3; either TRBD1 or TRBD2 may fit D (5 bases each). There are 16 residues in the CDR3. The germline V gene has CDR1 MDHEN and CDR2 SYDVKM. The V and J ends lost 5 bases and 1 base respectively, with 16 bases between them.

Comments on this clonotype: It is likely a read error, because the conserved phenylalanine at the end of the CDR3 is missing. The chain recombines TRBV4-2 with TRBJ1-5, with 11 bases lining up with TRBD1. CDR3 length: 15 amino acids. J gave up 11 bases and V 3 bases, and 9 bases lay outside the gene matches. In germline, CDR1 is LGHNA, CDR2 YNFKEQ. The CDR3 reads CASSQGQGVEWAQHS. The DNA for the CDR3 is TGTGCCAGCAGCCAGGGACAGGGGGTTGAATGGGCCCAGCATTCT.

The chain carries TRBV4-1 and TRBJ1-5, with D possibly being TRBD1 (6 bases). This CDR3 comprises 16 residues. The ends were cut back, 0 bases at V and 0 bases at J, with 9 bases in the middle. Germline V gene sequence: CDR1 MGHRA, CDR2 YSYEKL. The CDR3 DNA reads as TGCGCCAGCAGCCAAGAGGGGGCCTATAGCAATCAGCCCCAGCATTTT. The encoded protein is CASSQEGAYSNQPQHF.

On this clonotype: The CDR3 does not close with the conserved phenylalanine or tryptophan, likely indicating a read error. The V call is TRBV14, the J call TRBJ2-7; D remains unclear. Germline-derived CDR1 and CDR2 are SGHDN and FVKESK. The germline V and J ends were trimmed by 0 bases and 2 bases, with 14 bases remaining between them. CDR3 size: 16 residues. CDR3 sequence: CASSQDWSDRPYEQYY. CDR3 nucleotides: TGTGCCAGCAGCCAAGATTGGTCGGACCGTCCCTACGAGCAGTACTAC.

This clonotype has a handful of counts. V is TRBV7-2 and J is TRBJ2-3; no clear D. V gave up 0 bases and J gave up 4 bases, with 5 bases separating them. The CDR3 length is 13 residues. Germline V CDR1 and CDR2: SGHTA, FQGNSA. CDR3 sequence reads: CASSLAWPDTQYF. CDR3 DNA sequence: TGTGCCAGCAGCTTAGCGTGGCCAGATACGCAGTATTTT.

The V and J genes are TRBV9 and TRBJ2-1, with unresolved D. The germline V and J ends were trimmed by 3 bases and 0 bases, with 7 bases remaining between them. Germline CDR1 reads SGDLS; CDR2 reads YYNGEE. This CDR3 has 14 residues. Here the CDR3 DNA reads TGTGCCAGCAGCGGAGGAAGCTCCTACAATGAGCAGTTCTTC. The encoded protein is CASSGGSSYNEQFF. The entire variable domain, with the rest obtained from reference TRBV9 and TRBJ2-1, is as follows: DSGVTQTPKHLITATGQRVTLRCSPRSGDLSVYWYQQSLDQGLQFLIQYYNGEERAKGNILERFSAQQFPDLHSELNLSSLELGDSALYFCASSGGSSYNEQFFGPGTRLTVL.

The chain has TRBV12-3 or TRBV12-4 and TRBJ2-1; TRBD2 is a possible D gene (6 bases). Trimming cost V 5 bases and J 5 bases, with 16 bases left between them. This CDR3 has 15 amino acids. The CDR3 loop reads CASSPAGMADNEQFF. Written as DNA, the CDR3 is TGTGCCAGCAGTCCCGCGGGGATGGCGGACAATGAGCAGTTCTTC.

This clonotype has just a few counts. A much larger clone lies one base from this, so it may be a read error. This chain uses TRBV28 with TRBJ2-7; the D is unclear. Between the trimmed V and J ends, which lost 5 bases and 6 bases, there was a span of 11 bases. The CDR3 covers 12 residues. Germline V gene data show CDR1 as MDHEN and CDR2 as SYDVKM. The CDR3 is CASSIYGSEQYF. In DNA, the CDR3 is TGTGCCAGCAGTATTTATGGGTCCGAGCAGTACTTC.

The genes are TRBV7-9 and TRBJ1-4, with 7 bases fitting TRBD1. CDR3 length: 15 amino acids. Germline V gives CDR1 SEHNR, CDR2 FQNEAQ (reference sequence). V shed 4 bases, J shed 6 bases, and the junction held 8 bases outside the gene matches. CDR3 sequence reads: CASSSTGNLDEKLFF. The CDR3 DNA sequence: TGTGCCAGCAGCTCGACAGGGAATCTTGATGAAAAACTGTTTTTT.

The gene calls are TRBV4-1 and TRBJ2-2; 8 bases map to TRBD2. Germline V lookup: CDR1 MGHRA, CDR2 YSYEKL. The length of the CDR3 is 15 residues. Trimming took 0 bases from V and 5 from J; bases not matched to a gene: 2. This chain's CDR3 is CASSQEASGTGELFF. CDR3 sequence (DNA): TGCGCCAGCAGCCAAGAGGCTAGCGGGACCGGGGAGCTGTTTTTT.

This chain uses TRBV25-1 with TRBJ2-1; maybe TRBD2 (5 bases). The V gene lost 6 bases and the J gene lost 4 bases, with 16 bases spanning the gap. CDR1 is MGHDK and CDR2 is SYGVNS in the germline V gene. This CDR3 region has 15 residues. CDR3 loop: CASSPYLSGYNEQFF. The CDR3 region has the DNA TGTGCCAGCAGCCCCTATTTGAGCGGATACAATGAGCAGTTCTTC.